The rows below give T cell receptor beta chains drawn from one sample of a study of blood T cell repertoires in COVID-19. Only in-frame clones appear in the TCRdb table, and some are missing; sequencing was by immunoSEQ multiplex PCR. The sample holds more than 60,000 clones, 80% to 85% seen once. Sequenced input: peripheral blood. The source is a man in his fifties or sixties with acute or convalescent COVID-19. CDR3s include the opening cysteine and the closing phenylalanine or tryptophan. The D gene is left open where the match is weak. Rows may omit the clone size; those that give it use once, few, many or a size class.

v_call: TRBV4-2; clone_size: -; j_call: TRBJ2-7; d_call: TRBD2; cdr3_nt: TGTGCCAGCAGCCAAGGTATTAGCGGGGGACTTAGAGGTTACGAGCAGTACTTC; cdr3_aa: CASSQGISGGLRGYEQYF
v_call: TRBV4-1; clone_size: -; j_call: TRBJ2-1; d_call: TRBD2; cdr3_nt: TGCGCCAGCAGTTTAGCGGGAGGCCCTAATGAGCAGTTCTTC; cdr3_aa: CASSLAGGPNEQFF
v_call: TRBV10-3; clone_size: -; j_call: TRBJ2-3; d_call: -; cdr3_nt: TGTGCCATCAGTGAGTCAGATCTAAGCACAGATACGCAGTATTTT; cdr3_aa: CAISESDLSTDTQYF
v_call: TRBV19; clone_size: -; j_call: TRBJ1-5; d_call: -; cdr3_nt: TGTGCCAGTAGTATCCTGTATAGCAATCAGCCCCAGCATTTT; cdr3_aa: CASSILYSNQPQHF
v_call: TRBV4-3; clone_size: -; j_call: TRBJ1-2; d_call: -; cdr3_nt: TGCGCCAGCAGCCAAGGGGACACGCTGAACTATGGCTACACCTTC; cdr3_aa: CASSQGDTLNYGYTF
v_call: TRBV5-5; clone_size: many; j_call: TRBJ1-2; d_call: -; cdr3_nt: TGTGCCAGCACCCTAGCTACCCAGGGGTATGGCTACACCTTC; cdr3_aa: CASTLATQGYGYTF
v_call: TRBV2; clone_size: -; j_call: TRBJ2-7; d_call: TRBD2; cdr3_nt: TGTGCCAGCAGTCTCCTAGCGGGAGAGCTCTACGAGCAGTACTTC; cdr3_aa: CASSLLAGELYEQYF
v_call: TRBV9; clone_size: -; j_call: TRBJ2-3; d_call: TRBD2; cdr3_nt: TGTGCCAGCAGCGCCGCGGGGGGCCGAGAAGATACGCAGTATTTT; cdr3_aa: CASSAAGGREDTQYF
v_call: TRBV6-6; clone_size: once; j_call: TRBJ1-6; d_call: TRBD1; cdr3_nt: TGTGCCAGCAAACGACAGGGAAGCTCCTATAATTCACCCCTCCACTTT; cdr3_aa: CASKRQGSSYNSPLHF
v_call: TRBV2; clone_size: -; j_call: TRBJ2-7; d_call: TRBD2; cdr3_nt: TGTGCCAGCAGTGAAGGGCTAGCGGGGGGCTACGAGCAGTACTTC; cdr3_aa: CASSEGLAGGYEQYF
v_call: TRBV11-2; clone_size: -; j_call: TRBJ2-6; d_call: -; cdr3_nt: TGTGCCAGCAGCCTCTTGGCCGGGGCCAACGTCCTGACTTTC; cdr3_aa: CASSLLAGANVLTF
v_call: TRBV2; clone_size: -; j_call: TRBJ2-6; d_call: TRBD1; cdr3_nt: TGTGCCAGCAGTTTAGACAGGGGGCTATTGTCTGGGGCCAACGTCCTGACTTTC; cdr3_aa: CASSLDRGLLSGANVLTF
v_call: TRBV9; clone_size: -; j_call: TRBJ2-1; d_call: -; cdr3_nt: TGTGCCAGCAGCGTAGTTGCTAGCGCCTACAATGAGCAGTTCTTC; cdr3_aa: CASSVVASAYNEQFF
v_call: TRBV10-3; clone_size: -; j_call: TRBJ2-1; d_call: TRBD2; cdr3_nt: TGTGCCATCAGTGACCTCCGGACTAGCGGAAACAATGAGCAGTTCTTC; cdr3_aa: CAISDLRTSGNNEQFF
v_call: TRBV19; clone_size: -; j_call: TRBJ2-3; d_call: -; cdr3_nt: TGTGCCAGTAGTTCCCAGCTCGCGACTGGCCGTACTCGGGATACGCAGTATTTT; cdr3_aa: CASSSQLATGRTRDTQYF
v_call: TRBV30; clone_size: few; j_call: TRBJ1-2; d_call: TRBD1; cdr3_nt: TGTGCCTGGAGTTTGGGACAGGGAGACTATGGCTACACCTTC; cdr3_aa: CAWSLGQGDYGYTF
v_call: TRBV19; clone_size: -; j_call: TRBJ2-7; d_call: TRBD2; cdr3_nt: TGTGCCAGTAGTAGTCTAGCGGGATCCTACGAGCAGTACTTC; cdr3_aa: CASSSLAGSYEQYF
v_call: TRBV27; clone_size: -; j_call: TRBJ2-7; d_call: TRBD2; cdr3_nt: TGTGCCAGCAGTCACGGGACTAGCGGCTACGAGCAGTACTTC; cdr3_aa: CASSHGTSGYEQYF
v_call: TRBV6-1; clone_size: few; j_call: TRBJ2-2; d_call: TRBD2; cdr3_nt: TGTGCCAGCAGTGAATCGGGACTAGCGAACACCGGGGAGCTGTTTTTT; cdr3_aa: CASSESGLANTGELFF
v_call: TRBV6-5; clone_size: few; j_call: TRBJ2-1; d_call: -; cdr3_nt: TGTGCCAGCAGTTTATCGCGGACAGTTCATGAGCAGTTCTTC; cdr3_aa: CASSLSRTVHEQFF
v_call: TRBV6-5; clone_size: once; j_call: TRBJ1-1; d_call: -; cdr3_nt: TGTGCCAGCAGACGAGGGCGTCGGGGGACTGAAGCTTTCTTT; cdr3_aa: CASRRGRRGTEAFF
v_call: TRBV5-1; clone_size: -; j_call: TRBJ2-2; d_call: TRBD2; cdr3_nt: TGCGCCAGCAGCTTGGACAGGACTAGCACCGGGGAGCTGTTTTTT; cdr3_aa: CASSLDRTSTGELFF
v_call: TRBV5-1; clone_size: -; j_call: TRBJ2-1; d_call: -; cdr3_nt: TGCGCCAGCAGCTTGGGGTACAGCAATGAGCAGTTCTTC; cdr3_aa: CASSLGYSNEQFF
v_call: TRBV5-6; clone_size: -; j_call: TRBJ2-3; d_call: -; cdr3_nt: TGTGCCAGCAGCTGGACTACCACAGATACGCAGTATTTT; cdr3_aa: CASSWTTTDTQYF
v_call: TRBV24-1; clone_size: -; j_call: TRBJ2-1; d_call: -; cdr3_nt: TGTGCCACCAGTGTGGGGCGGATTCTTGATGAGCAGTTCTTC; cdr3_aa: CATSVGRILDEQFF
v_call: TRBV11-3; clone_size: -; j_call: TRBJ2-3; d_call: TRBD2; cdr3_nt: TGTGCCAGCAGCCCCCGGACTAGCGGGAGGGCCGAGGATACGCAGTATTTT; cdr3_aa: CASSPRTSGRAEDTQYF
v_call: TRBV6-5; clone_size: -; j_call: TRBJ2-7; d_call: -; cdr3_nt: TGTGCCAGCAGTTCTCAGGGTAACTACGAGCAGTACTTC; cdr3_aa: CASSSQGNYEQYF
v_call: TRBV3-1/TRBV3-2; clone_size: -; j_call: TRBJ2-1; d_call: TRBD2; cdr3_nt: TGTGCCAGCAGCCAAGGACCATCTTTCGCGGGGGGTCATTACAATGAGCAGTTCTTC; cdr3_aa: CASSQGPSFAGGHYNEQFF
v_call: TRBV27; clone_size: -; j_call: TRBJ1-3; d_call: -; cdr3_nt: TGTGCCAGCAGTTATAGATTTGGAAACACCATATATTTT; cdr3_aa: CASSYRFGNTIYF
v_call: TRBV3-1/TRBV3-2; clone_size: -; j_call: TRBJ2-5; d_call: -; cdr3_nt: TGTGCCAGCAGCCAGGGCGGGACGTACCAAGAGACCCAGTACTTC; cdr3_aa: CASSQGGTYQETQYF
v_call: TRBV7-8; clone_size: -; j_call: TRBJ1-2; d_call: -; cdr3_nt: TGTGCCAGCAGCTCAGGGACACCCTATGGCTACACCTTC; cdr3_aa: CASSSGTPYGYTF
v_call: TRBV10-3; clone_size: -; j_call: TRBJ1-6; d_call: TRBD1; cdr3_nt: TGTGCCATCAGTGACACCGGACAGGGGGTATCCTATAATTCACCCCTCCACTTT; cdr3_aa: CAISDTGQGVSYNSPLHF
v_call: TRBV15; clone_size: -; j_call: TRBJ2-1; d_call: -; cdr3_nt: TGTGCCACCAGCAGAGACCTGGGGGGACCTCTTTACAATGAGCAGTTCTTC; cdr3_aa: CATSRDLGGPLYNEQFF
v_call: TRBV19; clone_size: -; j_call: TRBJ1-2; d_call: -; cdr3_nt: TGTGCCAGCACAAACGAAGGGGAATTTAGGTATGGCTACACCTTC; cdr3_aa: CASTNEGEFRYGYTF
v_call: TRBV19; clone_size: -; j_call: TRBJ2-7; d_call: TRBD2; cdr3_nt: TGTGCCTCGGGACTAGCGGGGGCCTCCTACGAGCAGTACTTC; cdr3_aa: CASGLAGASYEQYF
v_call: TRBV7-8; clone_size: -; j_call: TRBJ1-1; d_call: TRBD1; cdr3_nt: TGTGCCAGCAGCTTACCGGGGACAGGGCGAGAAATGAACACTGAAGCTTTCTTT; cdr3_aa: CASSLPGTGREMNTEAFF
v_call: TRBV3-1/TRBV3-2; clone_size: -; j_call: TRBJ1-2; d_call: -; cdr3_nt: TGTGCCAGCAGCCAAGATAGAGGGAGAGGCTACACCTTC; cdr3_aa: CASSQDRGRGYTF
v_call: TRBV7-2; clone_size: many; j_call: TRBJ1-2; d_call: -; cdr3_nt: TGTGCCAGCAGCTTAGTAGTAGGGGGTAATTATGGCTACACCTTC; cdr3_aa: CASSLVVGGNYGYTF
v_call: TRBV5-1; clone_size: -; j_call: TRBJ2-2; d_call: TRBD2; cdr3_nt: TGCGCCAGCAGCACTAGCGGGAGGGCCTCCGGGGAGCTGTTTTTT; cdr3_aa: CASSTSGRASGELFF
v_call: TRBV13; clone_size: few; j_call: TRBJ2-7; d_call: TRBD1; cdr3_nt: TGTGCCAGCAGCTTTACCGGGACAGGGAGGCCCGAGCAGTACTTC; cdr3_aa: CASSFTGTGRPEQYF